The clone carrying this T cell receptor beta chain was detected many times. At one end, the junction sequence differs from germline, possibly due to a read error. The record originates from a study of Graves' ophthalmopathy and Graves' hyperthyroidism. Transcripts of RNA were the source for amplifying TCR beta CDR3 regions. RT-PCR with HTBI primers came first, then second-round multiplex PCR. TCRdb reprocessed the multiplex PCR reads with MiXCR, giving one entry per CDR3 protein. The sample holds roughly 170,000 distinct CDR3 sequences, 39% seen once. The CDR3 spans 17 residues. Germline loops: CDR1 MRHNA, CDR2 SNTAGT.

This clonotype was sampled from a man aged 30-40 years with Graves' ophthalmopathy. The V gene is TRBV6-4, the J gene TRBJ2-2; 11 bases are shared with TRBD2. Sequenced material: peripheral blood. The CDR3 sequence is CASSNSGTSGYTGELFF. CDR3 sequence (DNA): TGTGCCAGCAGTAACTCCGGGACTAGCGGATACACCGGGGAGCTGTTTTTT.